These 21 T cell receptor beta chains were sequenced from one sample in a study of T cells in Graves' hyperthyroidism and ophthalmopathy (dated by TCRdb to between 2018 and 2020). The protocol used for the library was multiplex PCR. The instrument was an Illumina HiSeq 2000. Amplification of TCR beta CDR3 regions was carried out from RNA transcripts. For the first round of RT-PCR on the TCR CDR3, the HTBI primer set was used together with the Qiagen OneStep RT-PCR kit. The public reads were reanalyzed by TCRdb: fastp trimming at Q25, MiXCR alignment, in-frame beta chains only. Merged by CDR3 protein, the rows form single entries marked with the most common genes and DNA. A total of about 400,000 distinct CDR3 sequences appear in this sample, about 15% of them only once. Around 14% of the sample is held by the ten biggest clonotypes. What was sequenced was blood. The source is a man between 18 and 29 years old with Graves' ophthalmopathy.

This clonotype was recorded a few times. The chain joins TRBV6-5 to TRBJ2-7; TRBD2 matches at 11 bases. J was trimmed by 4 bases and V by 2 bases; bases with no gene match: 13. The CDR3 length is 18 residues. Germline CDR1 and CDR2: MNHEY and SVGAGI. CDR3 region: CASSYLPPSASGGYEQYF. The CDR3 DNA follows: TGTGCCAGCAGTTACCTCCCACCTTCCGCTAGCGGGGGGTACGAGCAGTACTTC.

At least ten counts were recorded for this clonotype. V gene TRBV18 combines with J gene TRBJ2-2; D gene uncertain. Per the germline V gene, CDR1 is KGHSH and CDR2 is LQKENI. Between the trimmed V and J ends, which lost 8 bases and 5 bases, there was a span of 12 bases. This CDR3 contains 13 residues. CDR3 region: CASQTAVTGELFF. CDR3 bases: TGTGCCAGCCAAACGGCAGTGACCGGGGAGCTGTTTTTT.

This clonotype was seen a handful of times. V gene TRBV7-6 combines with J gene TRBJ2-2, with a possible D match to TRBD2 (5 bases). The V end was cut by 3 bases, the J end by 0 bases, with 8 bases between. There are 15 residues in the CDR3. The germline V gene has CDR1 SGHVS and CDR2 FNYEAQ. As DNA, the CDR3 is TGTGCCAGCAGCTTCGGGAACTCGAACACCGGGGAGCTGTTTTTT. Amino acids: CASSFGNSNTGELFF.

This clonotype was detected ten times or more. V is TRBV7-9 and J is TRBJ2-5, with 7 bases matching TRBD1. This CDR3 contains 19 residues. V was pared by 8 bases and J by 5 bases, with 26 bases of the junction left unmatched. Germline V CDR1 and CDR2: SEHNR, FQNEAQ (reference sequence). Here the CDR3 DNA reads TGTGCCAGCGTTCAGCGGTTCGTGCGAGGGGGCATTGGTATGGAGACCCAGTACTTC. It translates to CASVQRFVRGGIGMETQYF. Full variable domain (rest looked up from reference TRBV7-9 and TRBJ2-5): DTGVSQNPRHKITKRGQNVTFRCDPISEHNRLYWYRQTLGQGPEFLTYFQNEAQLEKSRLLSDRFSAERPKGSFSTLEIQRTEQGDSAMYLCASVQRFVRGGIGMETQYFGPGTRLLVL.

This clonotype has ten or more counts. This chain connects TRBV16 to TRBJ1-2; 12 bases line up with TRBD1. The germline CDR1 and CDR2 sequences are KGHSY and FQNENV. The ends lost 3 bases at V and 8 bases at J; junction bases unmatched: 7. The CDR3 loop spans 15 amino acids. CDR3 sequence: CASSQPGQGAQGYTF. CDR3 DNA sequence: TGTGCCAGCAGCCAGCCGGGACAGGGGGCGCAGGGCTACACCTTC.

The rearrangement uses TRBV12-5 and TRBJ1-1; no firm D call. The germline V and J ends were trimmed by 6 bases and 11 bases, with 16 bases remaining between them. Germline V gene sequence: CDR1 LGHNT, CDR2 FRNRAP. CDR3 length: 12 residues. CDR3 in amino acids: CASGCDSSGAFF. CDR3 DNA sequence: TGTGCTAGTGGCTGCGACTCGTCTGGCGCTTTCTTT.

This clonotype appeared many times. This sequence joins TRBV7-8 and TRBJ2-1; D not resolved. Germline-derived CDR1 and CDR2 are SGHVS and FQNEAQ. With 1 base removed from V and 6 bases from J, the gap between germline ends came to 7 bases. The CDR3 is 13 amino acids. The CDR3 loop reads CASSLGEPNEQFF. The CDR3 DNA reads TGTGCCAGCAGCTTAGGGGAACCCAATGAGCAGTTCTTC.

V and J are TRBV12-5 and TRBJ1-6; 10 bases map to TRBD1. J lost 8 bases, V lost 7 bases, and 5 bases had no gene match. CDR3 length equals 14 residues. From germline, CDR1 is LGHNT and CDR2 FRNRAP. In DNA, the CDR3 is TGTGCTAGTGTAACCGGGACAGGGGATTCACCCCTCCACTTT. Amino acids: CASVTGTGDSPLHF. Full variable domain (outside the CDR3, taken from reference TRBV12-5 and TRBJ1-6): DARVTQTPRHKVTEMGQEVTMRCQPILGHNTVFWYRQTMMQGLELLAYFRNRAPLDDSGMPKDRFSAEMPDATLATLKIQPSEPRDSAVYFCASVTGTGDSPLHFGNGTRLTVT.

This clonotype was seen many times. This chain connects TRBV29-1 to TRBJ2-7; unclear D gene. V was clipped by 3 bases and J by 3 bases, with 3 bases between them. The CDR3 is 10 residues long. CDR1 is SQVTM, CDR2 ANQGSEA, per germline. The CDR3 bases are TGCAGCGTTGACCACTACGAGCAGTACTTC. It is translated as CSVDHYEQYF.

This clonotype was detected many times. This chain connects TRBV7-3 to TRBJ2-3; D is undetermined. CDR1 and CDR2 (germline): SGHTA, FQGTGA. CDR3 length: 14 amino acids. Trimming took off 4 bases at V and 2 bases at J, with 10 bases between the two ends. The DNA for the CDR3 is TGTGCCAGCAGCTCCCCTGCTAACACAGATACGCAGTATTTT. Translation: CASSSPANTDTQYF.

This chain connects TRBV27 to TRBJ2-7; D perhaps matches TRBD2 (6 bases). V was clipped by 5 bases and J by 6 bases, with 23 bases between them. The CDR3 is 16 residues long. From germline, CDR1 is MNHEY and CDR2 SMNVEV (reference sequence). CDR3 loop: CASSPLGRGRLAEQYF. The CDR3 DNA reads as TGTGCCAGCAGTCCCCTTGGGCGGGGACGTCTCGCCGAGCAGTACTTC.

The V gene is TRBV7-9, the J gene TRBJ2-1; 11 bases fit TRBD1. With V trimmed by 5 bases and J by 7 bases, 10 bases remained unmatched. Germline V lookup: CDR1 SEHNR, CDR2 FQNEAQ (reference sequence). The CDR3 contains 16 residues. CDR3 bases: TGTGCCAGCAGCACAACCGGGACAGGGGGTTGGAATGAGCAGTTCTTC. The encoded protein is CASSTTGTGGWNEQFF.

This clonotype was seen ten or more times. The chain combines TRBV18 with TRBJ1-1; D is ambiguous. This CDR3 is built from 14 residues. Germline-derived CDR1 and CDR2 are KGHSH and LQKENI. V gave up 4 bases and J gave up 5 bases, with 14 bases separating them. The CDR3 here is CASSQTLGRTEAFF. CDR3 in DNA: TGTGCCAGCTCACAGACATTAGGGAGGACTGAAGCTTTCTTT.

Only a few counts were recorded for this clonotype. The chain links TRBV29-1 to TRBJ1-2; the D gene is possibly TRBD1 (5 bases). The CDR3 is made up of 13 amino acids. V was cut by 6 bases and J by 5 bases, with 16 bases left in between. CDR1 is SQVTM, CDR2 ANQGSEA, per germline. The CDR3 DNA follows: TGCAGCGTAGGTTCAGGGTATAATTATGGCTACACCTTC. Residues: CSVGSGYNYGYTF. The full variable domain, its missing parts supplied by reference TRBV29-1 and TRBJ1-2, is SAVISQKPSRDICQRGTSLTIQCQVDSQVTMMFWYRQQPGQSLTLIATANQGSEATYESGFVIDKFPISRPNLTFSTLTVSNMSPEDSSIYLCSVGSGYNYGYTFGSGTRLTVV.

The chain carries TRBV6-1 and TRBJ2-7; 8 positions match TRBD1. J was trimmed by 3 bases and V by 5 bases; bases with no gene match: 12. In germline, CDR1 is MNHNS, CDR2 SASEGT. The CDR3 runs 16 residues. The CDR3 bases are TGTGCCAGCAGTCATTACGGACAGGGACTGGTCTACGAGCAGTACTTC. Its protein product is CASSHYGQGLVYEQYF.

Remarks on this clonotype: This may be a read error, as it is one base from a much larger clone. The CDR3 nucleotides read TGTGCCCGCAGACTACAGGGCGGGAACACTGAAGCTTTCTTT. Protein sequence: CARRLQGGNTEAFF. The chain recombines TRBV6-1 with TRBJ1-1, with D perhaps TRBD1 (6 bases). The CDR3 length is 14 residues. The germline gives CDR1 MNHNS, CDR2 SASEGT.

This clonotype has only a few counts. The CDR3 nucleotides read TGCAGTGCCCCCTCCGGGACAAACTATGGCTACACCTTC. Its protein product is CSAPSGTNYGYTF. The chain uses TRBV20-1 and TRBJ1-2; weak D call: TRBD1 (6 bases). Trimming took off 6 bases at V and 2 bases at J, with 13 bases between the two ends. Germline assignment: CDR1 DFQATT and CDR2 SNEGSKA (reference sequence). The CDR3 spans 13 residues.

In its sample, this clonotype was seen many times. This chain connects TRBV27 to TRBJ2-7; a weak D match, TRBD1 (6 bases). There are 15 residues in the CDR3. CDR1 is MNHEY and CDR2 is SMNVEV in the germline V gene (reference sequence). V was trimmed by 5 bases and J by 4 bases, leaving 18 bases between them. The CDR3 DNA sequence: TGTGCCAGCAGTACCGCCCCGGACAGCCAATACGAGCAGTACTTC. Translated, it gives CASSTAPDSQYEQYF.

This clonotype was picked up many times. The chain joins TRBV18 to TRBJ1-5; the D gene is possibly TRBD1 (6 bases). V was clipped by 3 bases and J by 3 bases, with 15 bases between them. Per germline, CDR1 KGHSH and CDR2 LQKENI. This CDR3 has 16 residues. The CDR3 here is CASSPGAGEPNQPQHF. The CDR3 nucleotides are TGTGCCAGCTCACCGGGGGCAGGGGAGCCCAATCAGCCCCAGCATTTT.

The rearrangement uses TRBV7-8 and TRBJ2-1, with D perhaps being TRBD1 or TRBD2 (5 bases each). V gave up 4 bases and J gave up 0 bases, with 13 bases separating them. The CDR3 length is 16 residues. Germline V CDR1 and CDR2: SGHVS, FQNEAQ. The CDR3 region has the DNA TGTGCCAGCAGCTCAACCTGGGGGAGCTCCTACAATGAGCAGTTCTTC. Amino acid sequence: CASSSTWGSSYNEQFF.

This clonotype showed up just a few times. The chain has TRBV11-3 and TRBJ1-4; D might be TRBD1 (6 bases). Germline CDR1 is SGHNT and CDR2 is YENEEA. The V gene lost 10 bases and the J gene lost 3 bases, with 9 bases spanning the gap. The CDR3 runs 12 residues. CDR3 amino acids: CANRESNEKLFF. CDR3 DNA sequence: TGTGCCAACAGGGAATCTAATGAAAAACTGTTTTTT.